Described below is a single T cell receptor beta chain sequence and its context. The sample belongs to a study of blood T cells in healthy people across ages. Across the study: Template switching captured about one barcoded beta molecule per two T cells.

The length of the CDR3 is 14 residues. Between the trimmed V and J ends, which lost 2 bases and 4 bases, there was a span of 9 bases. In germline, CDR1 is ENHRY, CDR2 SYGVKD. PCR was performed a second time for about 7 to 11 cycles using a sample-barcoded 5' primer and a J-beta primer mix. TCRdb reprocessed the 5' RACE reads with MiXCR, giving one entry per CDR3 protein. The profile shows hundreds of thousands of distinct CDR3 sequences, approximately 49% of them singletons. This rearrangement joins TRBV10-3 to TRBJ2-1; D remains unclear. The sequenced sample consisted of blood. This TCR was sampled from a woman aged 55 to 70 in good health. This CDR3 reads CAISEGPLYNEQFF. The CDR3 DNA is TGTGCCATCAGTGAGGGGCCCCTTTACAATGAGCAGTTCTTC.